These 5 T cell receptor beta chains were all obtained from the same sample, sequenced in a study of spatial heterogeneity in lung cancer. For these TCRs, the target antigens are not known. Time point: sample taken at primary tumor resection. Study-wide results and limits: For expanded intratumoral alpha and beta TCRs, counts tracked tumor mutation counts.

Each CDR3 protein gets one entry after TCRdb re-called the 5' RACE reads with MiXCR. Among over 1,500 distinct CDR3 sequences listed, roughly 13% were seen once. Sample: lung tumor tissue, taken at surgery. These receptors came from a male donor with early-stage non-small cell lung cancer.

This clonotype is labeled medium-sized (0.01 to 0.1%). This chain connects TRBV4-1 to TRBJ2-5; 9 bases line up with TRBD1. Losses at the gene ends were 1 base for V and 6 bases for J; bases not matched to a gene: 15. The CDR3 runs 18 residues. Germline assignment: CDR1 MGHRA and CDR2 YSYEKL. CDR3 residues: CASSQVPVEQGAGKTQYF. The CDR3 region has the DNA TGCGCCAGCAGCCAAGTTCCGGTGGAACAGGGGGCAGGAAAGACCCAGTACTTC.

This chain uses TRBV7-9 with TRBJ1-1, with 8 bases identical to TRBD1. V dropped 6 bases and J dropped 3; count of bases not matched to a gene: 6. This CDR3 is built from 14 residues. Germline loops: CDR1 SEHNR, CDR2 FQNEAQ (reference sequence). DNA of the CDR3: TGTGCCAGCAGGTTGGGACAGGAGGACACTGAAGCTTTCTTT. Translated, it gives CASRLGQEDTEAFF.

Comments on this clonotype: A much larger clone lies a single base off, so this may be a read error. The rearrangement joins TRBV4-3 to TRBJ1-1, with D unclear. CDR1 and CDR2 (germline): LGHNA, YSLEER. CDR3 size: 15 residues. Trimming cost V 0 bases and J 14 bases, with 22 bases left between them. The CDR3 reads CASSQDRSGTWRSFF. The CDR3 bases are TGCGCCAGCAGCCAAGATCGATCGGGTACCTGGAGATCCTTCTTT.

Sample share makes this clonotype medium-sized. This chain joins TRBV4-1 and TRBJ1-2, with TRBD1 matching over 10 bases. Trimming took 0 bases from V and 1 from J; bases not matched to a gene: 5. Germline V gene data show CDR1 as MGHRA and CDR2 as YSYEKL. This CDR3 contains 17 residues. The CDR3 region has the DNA TGCGCCAGCAGCCAAGAGGGACAGGGGTTGTTTAACTATGGCTACACCTTC. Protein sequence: CASSQEGQGLFNYGYTF.

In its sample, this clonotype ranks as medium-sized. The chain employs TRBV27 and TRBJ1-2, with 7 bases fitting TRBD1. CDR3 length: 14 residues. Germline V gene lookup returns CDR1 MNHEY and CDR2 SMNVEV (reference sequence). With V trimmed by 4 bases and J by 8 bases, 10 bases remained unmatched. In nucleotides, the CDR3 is TGTGCCAGCAGTTCTTGGGACAGCCCGTGGGGCTACACCTTC. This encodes CASSSWDSPWGYTF.